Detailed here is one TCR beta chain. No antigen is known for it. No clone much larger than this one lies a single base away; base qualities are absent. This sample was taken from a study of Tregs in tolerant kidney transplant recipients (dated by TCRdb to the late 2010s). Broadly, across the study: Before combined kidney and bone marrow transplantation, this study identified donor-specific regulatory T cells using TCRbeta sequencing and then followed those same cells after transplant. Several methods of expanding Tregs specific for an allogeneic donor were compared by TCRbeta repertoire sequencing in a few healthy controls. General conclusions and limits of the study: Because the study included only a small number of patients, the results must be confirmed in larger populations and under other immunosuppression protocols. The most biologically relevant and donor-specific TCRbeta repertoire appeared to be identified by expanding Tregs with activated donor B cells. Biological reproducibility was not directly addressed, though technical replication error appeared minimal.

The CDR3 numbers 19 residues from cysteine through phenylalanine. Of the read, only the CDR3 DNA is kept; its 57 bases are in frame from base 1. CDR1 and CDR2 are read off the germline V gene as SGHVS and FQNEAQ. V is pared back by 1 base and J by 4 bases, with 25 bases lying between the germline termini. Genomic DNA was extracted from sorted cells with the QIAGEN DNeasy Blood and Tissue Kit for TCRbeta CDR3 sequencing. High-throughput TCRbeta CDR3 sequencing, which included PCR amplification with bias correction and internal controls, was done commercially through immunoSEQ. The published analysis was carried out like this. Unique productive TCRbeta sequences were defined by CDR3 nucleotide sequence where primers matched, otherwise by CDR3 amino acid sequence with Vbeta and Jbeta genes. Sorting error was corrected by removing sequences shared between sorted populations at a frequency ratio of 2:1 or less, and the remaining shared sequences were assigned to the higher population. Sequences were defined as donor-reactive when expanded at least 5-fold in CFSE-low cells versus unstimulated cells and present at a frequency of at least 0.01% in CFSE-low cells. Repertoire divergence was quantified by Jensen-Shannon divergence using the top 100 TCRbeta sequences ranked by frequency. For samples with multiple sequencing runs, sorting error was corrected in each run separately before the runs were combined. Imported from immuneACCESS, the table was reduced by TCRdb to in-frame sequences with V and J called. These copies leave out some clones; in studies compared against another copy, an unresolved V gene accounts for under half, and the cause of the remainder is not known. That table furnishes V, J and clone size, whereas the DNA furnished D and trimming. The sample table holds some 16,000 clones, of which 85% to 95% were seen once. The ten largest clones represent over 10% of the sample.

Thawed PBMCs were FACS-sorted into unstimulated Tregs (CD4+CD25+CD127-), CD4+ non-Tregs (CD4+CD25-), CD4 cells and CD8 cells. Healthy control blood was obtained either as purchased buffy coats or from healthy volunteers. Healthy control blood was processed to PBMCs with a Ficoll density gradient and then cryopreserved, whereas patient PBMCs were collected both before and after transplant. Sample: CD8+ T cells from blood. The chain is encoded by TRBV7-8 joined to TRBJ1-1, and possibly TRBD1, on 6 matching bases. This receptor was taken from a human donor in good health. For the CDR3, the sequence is CASSLDWYQGYGSGTEAFF. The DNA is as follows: TGTGCCAGCAGCTTAGACTGGTATCAGGGGTATGGTTCGGGCACTGAAGCTTTCTTT.